The entry below describes one T cell receptor beta chain. Its antigen is not identified. During its preparation, the TCRbeta library received unique molecular identifiers. In TCRdb, the PCR reads were re-called with MiXCR into one record per CDR3 protein. The sample lists more than 500,000 distinct CDR3 sequences, around 10% seen once, with 11% to 15% in the top ten. This sample is drawn from a study of T-cell reconstitution after alpha-beta-depleted transplantation in children. Study conclusions and caveats: The study reportedly traced alpha-beta T cells about two months after transplant to several hundred expanded graft clones. It was newly produced T cells that mostly accounted for T-cell counts and diversity one year after transplant. At day 60, the high TCRbeta diversity found in some patients originated from recipient T cells and thymic progenitors that had survived.

V lost 5 bases and J 9 bases, leaving 16 bases between the germline ends. This CDR3 spans 13 amino acids. The V gene's germline CDR1 is SGHVS and CDR2 FQNEAQ. The sequence came from a female patient aged 2-9 years who had a stem cell transplant for aplastic anemia, so the T cells may come from the graft donor. The chain has TRBV7-8 and TRBJ1-1, with D perhaps matching TRBD1 (5 bases). The sequencing here drew on PBMCs, mostly from graft donor cells, taken 180 days after TCRalphabeta/CD19-depleted stem cell transplant. CDR3 sequence reads: CASSLFRGGKAFF. The CDR3 DNA is TGTGCCAGCAGCCTCTTCCGGGGGGGAAAAGCTTTCTTT.